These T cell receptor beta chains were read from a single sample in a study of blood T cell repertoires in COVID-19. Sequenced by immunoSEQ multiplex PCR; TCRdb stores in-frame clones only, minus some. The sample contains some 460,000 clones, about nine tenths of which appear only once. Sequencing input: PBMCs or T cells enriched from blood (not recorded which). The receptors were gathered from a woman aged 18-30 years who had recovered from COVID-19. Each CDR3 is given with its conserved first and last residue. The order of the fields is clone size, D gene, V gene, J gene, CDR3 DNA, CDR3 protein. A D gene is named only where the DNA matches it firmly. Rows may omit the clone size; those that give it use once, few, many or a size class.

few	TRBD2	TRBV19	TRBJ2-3	TGTGCCAGTAGTTGGACTAGCTACGCAGATACGCAGTATTTT	CASSWTSYADTQYF
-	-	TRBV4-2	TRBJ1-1	TGTGCCAGCAGCCAAGATGGGGCACGCGGTGAAGCTTTCTTT	CASSQDGARGEAFF
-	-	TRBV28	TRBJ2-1	TGTGCCAGCAGTCGCGAGGCCACGCTTGAGCAGTTCTTC	CASSREATLEQFF
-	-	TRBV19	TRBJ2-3	TGTGCCAGTTTAGCAGGGAGCACAGATACGCAGTATTTT	CASLAGSTDTQYF
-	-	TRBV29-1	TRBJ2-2	TGCAGCGTTGCCAGGTCTACCGGGGAGCTGTTTTTT	CSVARSTGELFF
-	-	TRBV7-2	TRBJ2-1	TGTGCCAGCAGCGAATGGGGACAAAAGCATGAGCAGTTCTTC	CASSEWGQKHEQFF
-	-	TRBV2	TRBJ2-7	TGTGCCAGCACCGGGACTCCGAGCTCCTACGAGCAGTACTTC	CASTGTPSSYEQYF
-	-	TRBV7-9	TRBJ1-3	TGTGCCAGCAGCTTACGAGGGGGAAACACCATATATTTT	CASSLRGGNTIYF
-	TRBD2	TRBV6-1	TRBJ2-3	TGTGCCAGCAGTGACGAGCGGGGGACCACAGATACGCAGTATTTT	CASSDERGTTDTQYF
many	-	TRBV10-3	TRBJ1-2	TGTGCCATCAGCCTAACCGGGCGGGCAGAAAATGGCTACACCTTC	CAISLTGRAENGYTF
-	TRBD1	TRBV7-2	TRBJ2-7	TGTGCCAGCACCTTCGCCTCGACAGGGGTTGACTCCTACGAGCAGTACTTC	CASTFASTGVDSYEQYF
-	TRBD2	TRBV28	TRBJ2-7	TGTGCCAGCACCACGCTCTCATGGGGAGGGAAGTCAGTCTACGAGCAGTACTTC	CASTTLSWGGKSVYEQYF
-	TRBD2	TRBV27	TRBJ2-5	TGTGCCAGCAGTTTAAACGGGGGGGCAGAGACCCAGTACTTC	CASSLNGGAETQYF
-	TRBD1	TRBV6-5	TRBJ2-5	TGTGCCAGCAACAGGGGGCCGCAAGAGACCCAGTACTTC	CASNRGPQETQYF
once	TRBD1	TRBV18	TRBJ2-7	TGTGCCAGCGGGACAGGGAATTCCTACGAGCAGTACTTC	CASGTGNSYEQYF
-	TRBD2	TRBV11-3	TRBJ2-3	TGTGCCAGCAGCTCTAGCGGGGGGGCCTCTCCGAGCACAGATACGCAGTATTTT	CASSSSGGASPSTDTQYF
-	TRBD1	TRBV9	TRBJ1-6	TGTGCCAGCAGCGTACAGGGGGGCGAATCACCCCTCCACTTT	CASSVQGGESPLHF
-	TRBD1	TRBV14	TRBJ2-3	TGTGCCAGCAGCCTCCAAGGACAGGGGTTTTCAGATACGCAGTATTTT	CASSLQGQGFSDTQYF
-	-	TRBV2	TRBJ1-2	TGTGCCAGCAGTGAAGACGGGGATGACTATGGCTACACCTTC	CASSEDGDDYGYTF
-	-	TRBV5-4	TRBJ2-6	TGTGCCAGCAGCTTGGGGCCCCCTGGGGCCAACGTCCTGACTTTC	CASSLGPPGANVLTF
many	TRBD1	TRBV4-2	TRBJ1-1	TGTGCCAGCAGCCAAAGGTGGTGGGACAGGGGATTCGGGAACACTGAAGCTTTCTTT	CASSQRWWDRGFGNTEAFF
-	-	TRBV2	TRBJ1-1	TGTGCCAGCAGGACAGGCGATATGAACACTGAAGCTTTCTTT	CASRTGDMNTEAFF
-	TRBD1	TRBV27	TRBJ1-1	TGTGCCAGCAGTTGGGGCAGGGGGCTACGAACTGAAGCTTTCTTT	CASSWGRGLRTEAFF
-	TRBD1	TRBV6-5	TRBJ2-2	TGTGCGACGGACAGGGCCCAGAACACCGGGGAGCTGTTTTTT	CATDRAQNTGELFF